This T cell receptor (beta chain) was sequenced for a study of cytotoxic CD8 clonotypes in ibrutinib-treated CLL. Overall study context: Among the patients, some eleven presented as relapsed/refractory and over 14 as treatment-naive; around 18 showed unmutated IGHV. Regarding the study as a whole: Researchers report that baseline clonality outpaced age-matched healthy donors and tracked circulating CD8+ T-cell counts. The clonality rise at ibrutinib response reflected private clonotype expansion.

Germline values: CDR1 MNHNS, CDR2 SASEGT. This CDR3 spans 13 amino acids. Deletions cut 10 bases from V and 1 base from J, with 13 bases between. As to this clone: The antigen is unknown.

Target depth was 1 in 200,000 to 1 in 1 million T cells, about 10x per clonotype. The repertoire was sequenced with immunoSEQ multiplex PCR; TCRdb's copy has only in-frame clones and lacks some. The sample includes hundreds of thousands of clones, 70% of them seen just once. This receptor was taken from a human donor with chronic lymphocytic leukemia. This chain links TRBV6-1 with TRBJ1-1; D is undetermined. Sequencing used PBMCs, obtained after 12 months of ibrutinib treatment. This CDR3 reads CAITSWRNTEAFF. In nucleotides, the CDR3 is TGTGCCATTACGTCGTGGAGGAACACTGAAGCTTTCTTT.